Detailed here is one T cell receptor beta chain. The CDR3 loop spans 14 amino acids. The V and J ends lost 5 bases and 5 bases respectively, with 15 bases between them. Germline V gene sequence: CDR1 MNHEY, CDR2 SVGAGI. These data come from a study of cytomegalovirus exposure and HLA in healthy donors. Repertoires were generated with immunoSEQ multiplex PCR, while TCRdb's copy carries only in-frame clones and drops some. This sample has around 180,000 clones, with 84% found just once. This TCR came from a man aged 18 to 30 in good health and CMV-seropositive. The sample taken for sequencing was PBMCs. V gene TRBV6-5 combines with J gene TRBJ1-2; no clear D gene. The DNA of the CDR3 is TGTGCCAGCAGTCGTAAAGGACTACGGTATGGCTACACCTTC. Amino acid sequence: CASSRKGLRYGYTF.